The T cell receptor (beta chain) under discussion was sequenced for a study of blood T cell repertoires in COVID-19. Study-wide background: Researchers got acute and convalescent COVID-19 samples from the United States, Italy and Spain. PBMCs, B-cell-depleted T cells, or T cells were the source of the cDNA or gDNA that made up the material.

Exposed study participants had met a COVID-19 case within 2 weeks before entry. Only a few counts were recorded for this clone. With V trimmed by 5 bases and J by 5 bases, 7 bases remained unmatched. The CDR3 is 14 residues long. Germline values: CDR1 SGHTA, CDR2 FQGNSA. Sequencing was performed with immunoSEQ multiplex PCR; in TCRdb, only in-frame clones are kept and a portion is missing. The sample lists under 150,000 clones, 80% to 85% occurring once. Sequenced input: PBMCs or T cells enriched from blood (not recorded which). The TCR was taken from a woman between 50 and 59 years old who had been exposed to COVID-19. V usage is TRBV7-2 and J usage is TRBJ2-5; TRBD2 agrees at 8 bases. CDR3 nucleotide sequence: TGTGCCAGCAGCGAAGGACTAGCCTGGGAGACCCAGTACTTC. As protein: CASSEGLAWETQYF.